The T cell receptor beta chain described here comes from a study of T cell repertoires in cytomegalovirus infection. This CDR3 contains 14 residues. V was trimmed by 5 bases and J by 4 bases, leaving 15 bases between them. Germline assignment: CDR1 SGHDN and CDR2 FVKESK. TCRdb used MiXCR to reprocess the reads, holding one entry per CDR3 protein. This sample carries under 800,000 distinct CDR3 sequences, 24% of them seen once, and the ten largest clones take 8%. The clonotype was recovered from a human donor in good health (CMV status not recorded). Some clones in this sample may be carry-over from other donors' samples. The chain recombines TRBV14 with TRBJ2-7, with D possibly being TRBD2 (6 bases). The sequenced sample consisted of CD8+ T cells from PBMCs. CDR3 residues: CASSYTGEIYEQYF. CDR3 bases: TGTGCCAGCAGCTATACGGGGGAGATTTACGAGCAGTACTTC.